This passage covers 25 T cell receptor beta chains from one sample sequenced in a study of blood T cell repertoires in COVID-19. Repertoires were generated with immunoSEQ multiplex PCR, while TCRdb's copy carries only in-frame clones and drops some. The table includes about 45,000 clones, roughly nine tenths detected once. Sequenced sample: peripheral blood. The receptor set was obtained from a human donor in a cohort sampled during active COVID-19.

The CDR3 spells CASFGQGGPDQPQHF. In nucleotides, the CDR3 is TGTGCTTCTTTTGGGCAGGGGGGTCCTGATCAGCCCCAGCATTTT. The V call is TRBV6-5, the J call TRBJ1-5; TRBD1 aligns across 7 bases. Looked up from germline, CDR1 is MNHEY and CDR2 is SVGAGI. This CDR3 has 15 amino acids.

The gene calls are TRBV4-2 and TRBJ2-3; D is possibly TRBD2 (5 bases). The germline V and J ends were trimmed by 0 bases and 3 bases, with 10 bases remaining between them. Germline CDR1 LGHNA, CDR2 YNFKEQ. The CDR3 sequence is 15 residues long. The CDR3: CASSQEVRRTDTQYF. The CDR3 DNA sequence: TGTGCCAGCAGCCAAGAAGTGCGGAGGACAGATACGCAGTATTTT.

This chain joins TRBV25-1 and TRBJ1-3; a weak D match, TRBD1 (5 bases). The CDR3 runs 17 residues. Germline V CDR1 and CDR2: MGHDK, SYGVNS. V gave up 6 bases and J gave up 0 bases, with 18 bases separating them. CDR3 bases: TGTGCCAGCAGCTGGCAGGGTCCTTTCGCCTCTGGAAACACCATATATTTT. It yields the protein CASSWQGPFASGNTIYF.

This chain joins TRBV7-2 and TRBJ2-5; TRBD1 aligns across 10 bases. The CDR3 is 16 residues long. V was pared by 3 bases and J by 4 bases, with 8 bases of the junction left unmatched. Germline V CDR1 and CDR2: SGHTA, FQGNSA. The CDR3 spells CASSLSGTGARETQYF. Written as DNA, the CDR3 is TGTGCCAGCAGCTTGTCCGGGACAGGGGCACGAGAGACCCAGTACTTC.

This CDR3 is CASSSGTGNTGELFF. The CDR3, as DNA: TGTGCCAGCAGCTCCGGGACAGGGAACACCGGGGAGCTGTTTTTT. The chain carries TRBV5-4 and TRBJ2-2; 8 bases are a match to TRBD1. CDR3 length equals 15 residues. CDR1 SGHNT and CDR2 YYREEE come from the germline V gene (reference sequence). J lost 1 base, V lost 3 bases, and 2 bases had no gene match. Complete variable domain (other parts from reference TRBV5-4 and TRBJ2-2): ETGVTQSPTHLIKTRGQQVTLRCSSQSGHNTVSWYQQALGQGPQFIFQYYREEENGRGNFPPRFSGLQFPNYSSELNVNALELDDSALYLCASSSGTGNTGELFFGEGSRLTVL.

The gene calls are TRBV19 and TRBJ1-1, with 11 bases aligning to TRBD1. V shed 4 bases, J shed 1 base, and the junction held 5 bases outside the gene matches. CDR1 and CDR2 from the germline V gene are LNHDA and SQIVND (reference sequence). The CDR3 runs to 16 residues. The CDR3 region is CASSKRTGGTNTEAFF. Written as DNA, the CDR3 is TGTGCCAGTAGTAAGAGGACAGGGGGCACGAACACTGAAGCTTTCTTT.

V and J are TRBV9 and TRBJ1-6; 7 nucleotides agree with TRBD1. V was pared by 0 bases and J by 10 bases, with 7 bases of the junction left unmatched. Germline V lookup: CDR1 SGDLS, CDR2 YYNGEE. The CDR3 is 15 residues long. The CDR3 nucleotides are TGTGCCAGCAGCGTAGAGGAGGGGGCTCGGTCACCCCTCCACTTT. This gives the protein CASSVEEGARSPLHF.

The CDR3 DNA is TGTGCCACCAGCAGCGGACCCAACAGGGGGGAGACCCAGTACTTC. As protein: CATSSGPNRGETQYF. V is TRBV15 and J is TRBJ2-5; 8 bases map to TRBD1. The germline V gene has CDR1 LNHNV and CDR2 YYDKDF (reference sequence). The CDR3 runs to 15 residues. The J segment lost 5 bases and the V segment lost 3 bases, leaving 8 bases of the junction unmatched.

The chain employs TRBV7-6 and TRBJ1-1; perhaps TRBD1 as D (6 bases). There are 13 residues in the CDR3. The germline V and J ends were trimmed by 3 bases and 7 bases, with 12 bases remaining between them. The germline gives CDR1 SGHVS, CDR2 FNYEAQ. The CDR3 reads CASSLEQGDEAFF. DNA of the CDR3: TGTGCCAGCAGCTTGGAACAGGGAGATGAAGCTTTCTTT.

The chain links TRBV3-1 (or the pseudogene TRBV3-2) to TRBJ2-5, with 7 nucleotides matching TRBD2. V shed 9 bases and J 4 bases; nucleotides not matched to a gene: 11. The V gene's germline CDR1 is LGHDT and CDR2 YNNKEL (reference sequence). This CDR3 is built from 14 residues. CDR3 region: CASLLFSGGETQYF. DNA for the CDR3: TGTGCCAGTCTCTTGTTTTCGGGGGGAGAGACCCAGTACTTC.

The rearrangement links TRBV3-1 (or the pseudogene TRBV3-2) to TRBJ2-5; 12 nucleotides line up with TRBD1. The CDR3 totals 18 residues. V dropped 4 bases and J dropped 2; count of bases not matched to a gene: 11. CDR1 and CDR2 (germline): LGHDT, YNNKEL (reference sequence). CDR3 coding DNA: TGTGCCAGCAGCCGGGGACAGGGGGCGTCCCACGAACAAGAGACCCAGTACTTC. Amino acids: CASSRGQGASHEQETQYF.

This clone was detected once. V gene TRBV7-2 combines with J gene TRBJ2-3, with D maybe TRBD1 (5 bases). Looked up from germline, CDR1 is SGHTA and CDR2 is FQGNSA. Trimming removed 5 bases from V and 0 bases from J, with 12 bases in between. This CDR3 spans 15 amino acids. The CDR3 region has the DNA TGTGCCAGCAGCCCTGACAGACATAGCACAGATACGCAGTATTTT. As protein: CASSPDRHSTDTQYF.

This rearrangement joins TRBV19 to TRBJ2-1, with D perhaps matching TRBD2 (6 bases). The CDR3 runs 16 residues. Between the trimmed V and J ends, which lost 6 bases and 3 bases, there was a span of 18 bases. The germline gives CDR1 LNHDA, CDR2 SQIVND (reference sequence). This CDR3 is CASRPEGRESYNEQFF. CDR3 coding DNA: TGTGCCAGTAGGCCGGAGGGGCGAGAGAGCTACAATGAGCAGTTCTTC.

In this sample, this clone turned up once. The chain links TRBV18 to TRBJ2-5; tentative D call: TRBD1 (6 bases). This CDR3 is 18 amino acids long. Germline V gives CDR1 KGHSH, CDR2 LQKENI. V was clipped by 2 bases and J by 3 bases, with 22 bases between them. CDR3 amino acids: CASSPGAGVSSGEETQYF. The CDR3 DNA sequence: TGTGCCAGCTCACCAGGGGCAGGGGTGTCCAGCGGCGAAGAGACCCAGTACTTC.

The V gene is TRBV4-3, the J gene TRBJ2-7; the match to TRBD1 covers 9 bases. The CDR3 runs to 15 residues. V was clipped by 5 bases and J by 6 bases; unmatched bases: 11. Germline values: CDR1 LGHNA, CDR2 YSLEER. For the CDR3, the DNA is TGCGCCAGCAGCTACACCGGGACAGGGCAGCCCGAGCAGTACTTC. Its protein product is CASSYTGTGQPEQYF.

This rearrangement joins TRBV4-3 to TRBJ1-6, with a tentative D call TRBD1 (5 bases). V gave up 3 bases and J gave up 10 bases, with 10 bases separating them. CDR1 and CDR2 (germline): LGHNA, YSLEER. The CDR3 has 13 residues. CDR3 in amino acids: CASSHGTLSPLHF. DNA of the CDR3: TGCGCCAGCAGCCATGGGACTCTATCACCCCTCCACTTT.

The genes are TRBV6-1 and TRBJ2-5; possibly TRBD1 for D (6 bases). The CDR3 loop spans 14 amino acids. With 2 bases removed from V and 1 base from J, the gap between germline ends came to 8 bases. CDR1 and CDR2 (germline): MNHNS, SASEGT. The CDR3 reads CASSESTGQETQYF. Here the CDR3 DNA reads TGTGCCAGCAGTGAATCGACAGGCCAAGAGACCCAGTACTTC.

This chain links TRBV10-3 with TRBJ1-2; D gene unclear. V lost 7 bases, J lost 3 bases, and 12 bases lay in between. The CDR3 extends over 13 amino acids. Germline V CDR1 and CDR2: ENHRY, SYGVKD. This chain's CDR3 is CAIKHREYYGYTF. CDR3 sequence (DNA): TGTGCCATCAAACACAGAGAGTACTATGGCTACACCTTC.

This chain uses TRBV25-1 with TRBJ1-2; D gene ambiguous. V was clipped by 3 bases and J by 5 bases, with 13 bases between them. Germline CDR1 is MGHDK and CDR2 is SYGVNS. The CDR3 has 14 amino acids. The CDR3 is CASSDDPRAYGYTF. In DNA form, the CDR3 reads TGTGCCAGCAGTGATGACCCGAGGGCGTATGGCTACACCTTC.

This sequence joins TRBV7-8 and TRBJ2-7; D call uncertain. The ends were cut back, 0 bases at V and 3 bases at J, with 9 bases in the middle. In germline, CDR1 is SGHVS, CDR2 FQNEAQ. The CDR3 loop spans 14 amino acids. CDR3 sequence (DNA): TGTGCCAGCAGCTTAGCTCTGGGCTTCTACGAGCAGTACTTC. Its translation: CASSLALGFYEQYF. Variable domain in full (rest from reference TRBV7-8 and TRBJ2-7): GAGVSQSPRYKVAKRGQDVALRCDPISGHVSLFWYQQALGQGPEFLTYFQNEAQLDKSGLPSDRFFAERPEGSVSTLKIQRTQQEDSAVYLCASSLALGFYEQYFGPGTRLTVT.

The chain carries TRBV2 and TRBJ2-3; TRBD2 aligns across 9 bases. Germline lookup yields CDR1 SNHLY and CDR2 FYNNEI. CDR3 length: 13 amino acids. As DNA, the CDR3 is TGTGTCTCTAGCGGGATTAGCACAGATACGCAGTATTTT. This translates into CVSSGISTDTQYF.

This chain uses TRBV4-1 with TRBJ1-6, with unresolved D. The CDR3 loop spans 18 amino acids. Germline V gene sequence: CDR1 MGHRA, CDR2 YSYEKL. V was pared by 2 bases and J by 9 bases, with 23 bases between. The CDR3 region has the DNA TGCGCCAGCAGCCAAAGTGGCCCTCTTGAGGGAGGGTTTTCACCCCTCCACTTT. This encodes CASSQSGPLEGGFSPLHF.

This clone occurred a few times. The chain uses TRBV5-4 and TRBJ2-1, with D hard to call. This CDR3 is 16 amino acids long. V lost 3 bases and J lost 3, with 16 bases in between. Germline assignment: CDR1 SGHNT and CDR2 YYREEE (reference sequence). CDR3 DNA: TGTGCCAGCAGCTCCCAGTCGGCGGATCGCTACAATGAGCAGTTCTTC. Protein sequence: CASSSQSADRYNEQFF.

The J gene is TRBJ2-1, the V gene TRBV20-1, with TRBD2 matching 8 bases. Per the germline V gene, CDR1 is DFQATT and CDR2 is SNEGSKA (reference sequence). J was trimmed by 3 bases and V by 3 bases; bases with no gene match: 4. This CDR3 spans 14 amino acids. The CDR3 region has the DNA TGCAGTGCTAGTCGGGCGGGGGGCTACAATGAGCAGTTCTTC. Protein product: CSASRAGGYNEQFF.

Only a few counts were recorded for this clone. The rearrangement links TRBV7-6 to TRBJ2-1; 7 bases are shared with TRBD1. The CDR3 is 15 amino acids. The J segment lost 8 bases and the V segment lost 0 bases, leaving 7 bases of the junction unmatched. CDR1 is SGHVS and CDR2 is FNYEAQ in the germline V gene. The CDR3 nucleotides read TGTGCCAGCAGCTTAGCCGGGACAGCAGGTCATGAGCAGTTCTTC. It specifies CASSLAGTAGHEQFF.